The clone carrying this T cell receptor beta chain was seen a few times. This specimen belongs to a study of beta chain features in type 1 diabetes. The authors reverse transcribed all of the isolated RNA, so sequencing captured expressed TCRB transcripts. Assay used: immunoSEQ multiplex PCR; TCRdb lists only in-frame clones, some missing. The sample consists of about 290,000 clones, under 8.5% of them appearing once. The CDR3 length is 12 residues. Per germline, CDR1 SGHVS and CDR2 FNYEAQ. Trimming cost V 5 bases and J 3 bases, with 7 bases left between them. V and J are TRBV7-6 and TRBJ2-5; D is perhaps TRBD1 (5 bases). The receptor was derived from a woman aged 18-35 years in good health. The sequencing input was central memory CD4+ T cells from blood. CDR3 sequence (DNA): TGTGCCAGCAGCCCCAGGGAAGAGACCCAGTACTTC. This translates into CASSPREETQYF.